A single sample gave rise to the 21 T cell receptor beta chains below, sequenced in a study of T cell responses to AZD1222 COVID-19 vaccine. Here immunoSEQ multiplex PCR was the method, and the copy in TCRdb shows in-frame clones only, minus some. The repertoire includes 95,000 to 150,000 clones, 85% to 90% of them detected once, and less than 30% sits in the top ten. The source was peripheral blood, collected on day 0 of AZD1222 vaccination. The receptors stem from an adult in good health.

The genes are TRBV3-1 (or the pseudogene TRBV3-2) and TRBJ1-2; tentatively, D is TRBD1 (6 bases). The V gene lost 2 bases and the J gene lost 6 bases, with 16 bases spanning the gap. The CDR3 spans 15 residues. CDR1 LGHDT and CDR2 YNNKEL come from the germline V gene (reference sequence). Here the CDR3 DNA reads TGTGCCAGCAGCCAAAGGGGGTGGCCAACGAATGGCTACACCTTC. It codes for CASSQRGWPTNGYTF.

This clone was observed a single time. V usage is TRBV11-2 and J usage is TRBJ2-1; D not resolved. The CDR3 extends over 15 amino acids. The ends were cut back, 1 base at V and 8 bases at J, with 15 bases in the middle. Per the germline V gene, CDR1 is SGHAT and CDR2 is FQNNGV. CDR3 residues: CASSLASAPVYEQFF. The DNA of the CDR3 is TGTGCCAGCAGCTTAGCTTCGGCTCCGGTGTATGAGCAGTTCTTC.

V and J are TRBV4-3 and TRBJ2-1; a weak D match, TRBD2 (6 bases). CDR1 is LGHNA, CDR2 YSLEER, per germline. CDR3 size: 17 residues. V shed 0 bases and J shed 0 bases, with 12 bases lying between them. This chain's CDR3 is CASSQDRSGSSYNEQFF. The CDR3, as DNA: TGCGCCAGCAGCCAAGATAGGAGCGGGTCCTCCTACAATGAGCAGTTCTTC.

This sequence joins TRBV6-2 or TRBV6-3 and TRBJ1-6; D perhaps matches TRBD1 (5 bases). This CDR3 is 15 amino acids long. Germline V gives CDR1 MNHEY, CDR2 SVGEGT. The V and J ends lost 0 bases and 9 bases respectively, with 12 bases between them. CDR3 residues: CASSYSAGLGSPLHF. The CDR3 DNA reads TGTGCCAGCAGTTACTCGGCGGGGCTCGGTTCACCCCTCCACTTT.

The chain combines TRBV27 with TRBJ1-5; possible D gene TRBD1, 5 bases. Trimming stripped 2 bases from V and 5 bases from J, with 19 bases between. CDR1 is MNHEY and CDR2 is SMNVEV in the germline V gene (reference sequence). This CDR3 spans 17 amino acids. This CDR3 reads CASSLQTVNGLDQPQHF. The CDR3 nucleotides are TGTGCCAGCAGTTTACAGACAGTCAACGGGCTCGATCAGCCCCAGCATTTT.

This clone was seen just once. The rearrangement links TRBV4-3 to TRBJ2-6; D gene unclear. The V end lost 2 bases, the J end lost 2 bases, and 10 bases lay between the germline ends. This CDR3 contains 16 residues. CDR1 and CDR2 from the germline V gene are LGHNA and YSLEER. In nucleotides, the CDR3 is TGCGCCAGCAGCCAAACCGGTGGTCCTGGGGCCAACGTCCTGACTTTC. Protein: CASSQTGGPGANVLTF.

The rearrangement joins TRBV11-2 to TRBJ2-1; TRBD2 aligns across 10 bases. The trim removed 2 bases at V and 10 bases at J, leaving 11 bases unmatched. Germline V lookup: CDR1 SGHAT, CDR2 FQNNGV. There are 16 residues in the CDR3. The CDR3 DNA follows: TGTGCCAGCAGCTTACGGGATAGCGGGAGGCAGAGAGAGCAGTTCTTC. This translates into CASSLRDSGRQREQFF.

The chain is built from TRBV6-5 and TRBJ1-2; D might be TRBD1 (5 bases). The CDR3 consists of 14 residues. V shed 2 bases and J shed 5 bases, with 12 bases lying between them. Germline values: CDR1 MNHEY, CDR2 SVGAGI. The CDR3 sequence: CASSYGQGHYGYTF. CDR3 DNA: TGTGCCAGCAGTTACGGACAAGGTCATTATGGCTACACCTTC.

This sequence joins TRBV30 and TRBJ2-1; D unresolved. The ends were cut back, 5 bases at V and 7 bases at J, with 15 bases in the middle. This CDR3 is 13 amino acids long. Germline CDR1 GTSNPN, CDR2 SVGIG (reference sequence). The CDR3, as DNA: TGTGCCTGGGGGAAGACGGATGGGAATGAGCAGTTCTTC. Protein sequence: CAWGKTDGNEQFF.

This clone occurred once. V is TRBV2 and J is TRBJ2-5; 8 nucleotides align to TRBD2. With V trimmed by 4 bases and J by 4 bases, 5 bases remained unmatched. The CDR3 has 14 amino acids. Per germline, CDR1 SNHLY and CDR2 FYNNEI. For the CDR3, the DNA is TGTGCCAGCAGTGGGCCGCTAGCGGGAGAGACCCAGTACTTC. It translates to CASSGPLAGETQYF.

The chain joins TRBV7-9 to TRBJ2-1; 13 bases line up with TRBD2. Unmatched junction bases numbered 9, after V lost 5 bases and J lost 2 bases. The CDR3 loop spans 18 amino acids. Germline values: CDR1 SEHNR, CDR2 FQNEAQ (reference sequence). Here the CDR3 DNA reads TGTGCCAGCAGCCCAGGACTAGCGGGGGAGGGGCCCTACAATGAGCAGTTCTTC. Amino acids: CASSPGLAGEGPYNEQFF.

The chain carries TRBV7-3 and TRBJ2-6; possibly TRBD1 for D (6 bases). Trimming took off 2 bases at V and 2 bases at J, with 16 bases between the two ends. There are 18 residues in the CDR3. Germline CDR1 reads SGHTA; CDR2 reads FQGTGA. CDR3 loop: CASSLYGAGVTGANVLTF. CDR3 sequence (DNA): TGTGCCAGCAGCTTATATGGGGCAGGGGTAACTGGGGCCAACGTCCTGACTTTC. The variable domain in full, with the rest retrieved from reference TRBV7-3 and TRBJ2-6, is GAGVSQTPSNKVTEKGKYVELRCDPISGHTALYWYRQSLGQGPEFLIYFQGTGAADDSGLPNDRFFAVRPEGSVSTLKIQRTERGDSAVYLCASSLYGAGVTGANVLTFGAGSRLTVL.

J is TRBJ2-2 and V is TRBV3-1 (or the pseudogene TRBV3-2); D unresolved. Trimming cost V 0 bases and J 3 bases, with 2 bases left between them. Looked up from germline, CDR1 is LGHDT and CDR2 is YNNKEL (reference sequence). This CDR3 spans 13 amino acids. The CDR3: CASSQEYTGELFF. The CDR3 nucleotides are TGTGCCAGCAGCCAAGAGTACACCGGGGAGCTGTTTTTT.

The rearrangement uses TRBV7-2 and TRBJ1-1, with D perhaps matching TRBD1 (6 bases). The germline gives CDR1 SGHTA, CDR2 FQGNSA. The CDR3 totals 14 residues. V was trimmed by 5 bases and J by 3 bases, leaving 13 bases between them. CDR3 in amino acids: CASSRAGGHTEAFF. Here the CDR3 DNA reads TGTGCCAGCAGCCGGGCCGGGGGCCACACTGAAGCTTTCTTT. Full variable domain (rest looked up from reference TRBV7-2 and TRBJ1-1): GAGVSQSPSNKVTEKGKDVELRCDPISGHTALYWYRQSLGQGLEFLIYFQGNSAPDKSGLPSDRFSAERTGGSVSTLTIQRTQQEDSAVYLCASSRAGGHTEAFFGQGTRLTVV.

The chain uses TRBV9 and TRBJ1-2, with a weak D call TRBD1 (5 bases). V was cut by 3 bases and J by 4 bases, with 13 bases left in between. There are 14 residues in the CDR3. Germline CDR1 is SGDLS and CDR2 is YYNGEE. The CDR3 coding sequence is TGTGCCAGCAGCGCCTCGGGGGGACTCTATGGCTACACCTTC. Encoded protein: CASSASGGLYGYTF.

The chain recombines TRBV19 with TRBJ2-7, with 11 nucleotides matching TRBD2. J was trimmed by 5 bases and V by 3 bases; bases with no gene match: 6. This CDR3 spans 15 amino acids. Germline assignment: CDR1 LNHDA and CDR2 SQIVND (reference sequence). The CDR3 DNA reads TGTGCCAGTAGTATCGGGGCTAGCGGGAGGAACGAGCAGTACTTC. Translation: CASSIGASGRNEQYF.

This chain uses TRBV11-3 with TRBJ2-2; D unclear. Per the germline V gene, CDR1 is SGHNT and CDR2 is YENEEA. V lost 5 bases to trimming and J lost 4 bases, with 14 bases between them. The CDR3 contains 15 residues. As DNA, the CDR3 is TGTGCCAGCAGCACGGGCGCGGATGTCACCGGGGAGCTGTTTTTT. Protein: CASSTGADVTGELFF.

The V call is TRBV18, the J call TRBJ1-3, with 7 nucleotides matching TRBD1. With V trimmed by 3 bases and J by 0 bases, 8 bases remained unmatched. The germline V gene has CDR1 KGHSH and CDR2 LQKENI. The CDR3 is 17 residues long. CDR3 in amino acids: CASSPNPDRTSGNTIYF. DNA of the CDR3: TGTGCCAGCTCACCGAACCCGGACAGGACCTCTGGAAACACCATATATTTT.

The chain uses TRBV2 and TRBJ1-3; D is perhaps TRBD1 (5 bases). The germline V and J ends were trimmed by 4 bases and 4 bases, with 5 bases remaining between them. CDR3 length: 12 amino acids. Germline V gene data show CDR1 as SNHLY and CDR2 as FYNNEI. CDR3 sequence (DNA): TGTGCCAGCAGTGCAGGGGGAAACACCATATATTTT. Translated: CASSAGGNTIYF.

V usage is TRBV10-3 and J usage is TRBJ2-1; 15 bases match TRBD2. V was pared by 10 bases and J by 2 bases, with 3 bases of the junction left unmatched. Germline V gene lookup returns CDR1 ENHRY and CDR2 SYGVKD. CDR3 size: 15 residues. CDR3 sequence reads: CATGTSGGTYNEQFF. The CDR3 bases are TGTGCCACAGGGACTAGCGGGGGGACCTACAATGAGCAGTTCTTC.

The chain combines TRBV6-5 with TRBJ1-1; TRBD1 matches at 7 bases. Germline CDR1 is MNHEY and CDR2 is SVGAGI. The CDR3 runs 13 residues. V gave up 9 bases and J gave up 6 bases; unmatched junction bases: 10. The CDR3 spells CASQEQGMPEAFF. The DNA of the CDR3 is TGTGCCAGTCAGGAACAGGGGATGCCTGAAGCTTTCTTT.